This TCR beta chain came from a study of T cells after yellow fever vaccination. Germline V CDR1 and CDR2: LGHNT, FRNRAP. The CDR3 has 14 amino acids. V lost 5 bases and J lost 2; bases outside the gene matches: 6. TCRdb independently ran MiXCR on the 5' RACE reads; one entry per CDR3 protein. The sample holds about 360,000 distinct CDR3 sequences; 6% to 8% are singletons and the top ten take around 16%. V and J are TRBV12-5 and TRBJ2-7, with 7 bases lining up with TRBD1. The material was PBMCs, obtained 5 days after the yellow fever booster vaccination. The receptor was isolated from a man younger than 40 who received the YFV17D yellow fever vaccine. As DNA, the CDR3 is TGTGCTAGTGGTACACAGGGGAACCCCTACGAGCAGTACTTC. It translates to CASGTQGNPYEQYF.